These T cell receptor beta chains were read from a single sample in a study of T cells in Graves' hyperthyroidism and ophthalmopathy. One entry per CDR3 protein, called by TCRdb with MiXCR from the multiplex PCR reads. The table has about 300,000 distinct CDR3 sequences, roughly a fifth seen once; the top ten hold roughly 39%. The sequenced sample consisted of blood. The receptor source for this set is a man aged 50 or older with Graves' ophthalmopathy. CDR3s include the opening cysteine and the closing phenylalanine or tryptophan. Fields, in order: clone size, J gene, D gene, V gene, CDR3 protein, CDR3 DNA. The D gene is left open where the match is weak. Clone size is shown for a subset of rows, as once, few, many or a class of expanded clone.

clone_size: many; j_call: TRBJ2-1; d_call: TRBD2; v_call: TRBV5-1; cdr3_aa: CARVSGGNEQFF; cdr3_nt: TGCGCCAGGGTGAGCGGGGGCAATGAGCAGTTCTTC
clone_size: many; j_call: TRBJ2-2; d_call: NA; v_call: TRBV30; cdr3_aa: CAGRTPYTGELFF; cdr3_nt: TGTGCCGGACGGACTCCTTACACCGGGGAGCTGTTTTTT
clone_size: many; j_call: TRBJ1-2; d_call: NA; v_call: TRBV5-1; cdr3_aa: CASSLETGRGYGYTF; cdr3_nt: TGCGCCAGCAGCTTGGAAACAGGACGGGGCTATGGCTACACCTTC
clone_size: NA; j_call: TRBJ2-7; d_call: TRBD1; v_call: TRBV5-5; cdr3_aa: CASRQGVTYEQYF; cdr3_nt: TGTGCCAGCAGACAGGGGGTCACCTACGAGCAGTACTTC
clone_size: NA; j_call: TRBJ2-1; d_call: TRBD2; v_call: TRBV28; cdr3_aa: CASNLAGAYNEQFF; cdr3_nt: TGTGCCAGTAATCTAGCGGGAGCCTACAATGAGCAGTTCTTC
clone_size: few; j_call: TRBJ1-2; d_call: TRBD1; v_call: TRBV5-5; cdr3_aa: CASSRGDRGNYGYTF; cdr3_nt: TGTGCCAGCAGCCGGGGGGACAGGGGCAACTATGGCTACACCTTC
clone_size: NA; j_call: TRBJ2-5; d_call: TRBD1; v_call: TRBV5-1; cdr3_aa: CASRTGQQETQYF; cdr3_nt: TGCGCCAGCAGGACAGGGCAACAAGAGACCCAGTACTTC
clone_size: many; j_call: TRBJ2-5; d_call: NA; v_call: TRBV7-9; cdr3_aa: CASSSPGAGETQYF; cdr3_nt: TGTGCCAGCAGCTCGCCAGGGGCGGGCGAGACCCAGTACTTC
clone_size: few; j_call: TRBJ1-2; d_call: NA; v_call: TRBV5-1; cdr3_aa: CASSLGQIANYGYTF; cdr3_nt: TGCGCCAGCAGCCTCGGACAAATTGCAAACTATGGCTACACCTTC
clone_size: few; j_call: TRBJ2-1; d_call: TRBD2; v_call: TRBV28; cdr3_aa: CASSLLLADNEQFF; cdr3_nt: TGTGCCAGCAGTTTGCTACTAGCGGACAATGAGCAGTTCTTC
clone_size: few; j_call: TRBJ2-6; d_call: NA; v_call: TRBV6-8; cdr3_aa: CASSSQPLGLSGANVLTF; cdr3_nt: TGTGCCAGCAGCTCCCAGCCCTTGGGGCTCTCTGGGGCCAACGTCCTGACTTTC
clone_size: NA; j_call: TRBJ2-2; d_call: NA; v_call: TRBV7-8; cdr3_aa: CASSFTRSAPPNTGELFF; cdr3_nt: TGTGCCAGCAGCTTCACTCGCAGCGCGCCTCCGAACACCGGGGAGCTGTTTTTT
clone_size: many; j_call: TRBJ2-7; d_call: TRBD2; v_call: TRBV28; cdr3_aa: CASSPWTSGDAYEQYF; cdr3_nt: TGTGCCAGCAGTCCCTGGACTAGCGGAGATGCTTACGAGCAGTACTTC
clone_size: NA; j_call: TRBJ1-2; d_call: NA; v_call: TRBV5-8; cdr3_aa: CASSLSGSYYGYTF; cdr3_nt: TGTGCCAGCAGCCTATCCGGGAGCTACTATGGCTACACCTTC
clone_size: few; j_call: TRBJ2-5; d_call: TRBD2; v_call: TRBV7-3; cdr3_aa: CASSSQGGETQYF; cdr3_nt: TGTGCCAGCAGCTCCCAGGGAGGGGAGACCCAGTACTTC
clone_size: many; j_call: TRBJ2-5; d_call: TRBD1; v_call: TRBV7-2; cdr3_aa: CASSEGAGETQYF; cdr3_nt: TGTGCCAGCAGCGAGGGGGCTGGAGAGACCCAGTACTTC
clone_size: many; j_call: TRBJ2-1; d_call: NA; v_call: TRBV12-3/TRBV12-4; cdr3_aa: CASSPADTPHNEQFF; cdr3_nt: TGTGCCAGCAGCCCAGCCGACACCCCTCACAATGAGCAGTTCTTC
clone_size: few; j_call: TRBJ2-5; d_call: TRBD1; v_call: TRBV4-1; cdr3_aa: CASSQDDRGRETQYF; cdr3_nt: TGCGCCAGCAGCCAAGATGACAGGGGGAGGGAGACCCAGTACTTC
clone_size: many; j_call: TRBJ2-3; d_call: NA; v_call: TRBV5-1; cdr3_aa: CASSKGQDTQYF; cdr3_nt: TGCGCCAGCAGCAAGGGCCAAGATACGCAGTATTTT
clone_size: NA; j_call: TRBJ1-4; d_call: NA; v_call: TRBV6-1; cdr3_aa: CASSEGGVNEKLFF; cdr3_nt: TGTGCCAGCAGTGAAGGAGGGGTTAATGAAAAACTGTTTTTT
clone_size: NA; j_call: TRBJ1-3; d_call: NA; v_call: TRBV20-1; cdr3_aa: CSAMLQGHEQYFGPDTIYF; cdr3_nt: NA
clone_size: few; j_call: TRBJ1-5; d_call: NA; v_call: TRBV11-2; cdr3_aa: CASSEGSGAQPQHF; cdr3_nt: TGTGCCAGCAGCGAAGGGAGTGGGGCTCAGCCCCAGCATTTT
clone_size: many; j_call: TRBJ1-2; d_call: NA; v_call: TRBV6-1; cdr3_aa: CASSEPADGYTF; cdr3_nt: TGTGCCAGCAGTGAACCCGCTGACGGCTACACCTTC
clone_size: few; j_call: TRBJ1-1; d_call: NA; v_call: TRBV28; cdr3_aa: CASGASGARTEAFF; cdr3_nt: TGTGCCTCGGGTGCCTCGGGGGCGCGGACTGAAGCTTTCTTT
clone_size: few; j_call: TRBJ2-1; d_call: TRBD2; v_call: TRBV2; cdr3_aa: CASSELAGSSYNEQFF; cdr3_nt: TGTGCCAGCAGTGAACTAGCGGGGTCTTCCTACAATGAGCAGTTCTTC
clone_size: few; j_call: TRBJ2-3; d_call: TRBD1; v_call: TRBV6-1; cdr3_aa: CASSWTGDDTQYF; cdr3_nt: TGTGCCAGCAGTTGGACAGGGGATGATACGCAGTATTTT
clone_size: many; j_call: TRBJ1-2; d_call: TRBD1; v_call: TRBV28; cdr3_aa: CASGQAAWGYTF; cdr3_nt: TGTGCCAGCGGACAGGCGGCGTGGGGCTACACCTTC
clone_size: few; j_call: TRBJ2-6; d_call: NA; v_call: TRBV30; cdr3_aa: CAWSWVVGANVLTF; cdr3_nt: TGTGCCTGGAGTTGGGTGGTAGGGGCCAACGTCCTGACTTTC
clone_size: many; j_call: TRBJ1-2; d_call: NA; v_call: TRBV7-9; cdr3_aa: CASSKDSNYGYTF; cdr3_nt: TGTGCCAGCAGCAAGGACAGTAACTATGGCTACACCTTC